Below, 9 T cell receptor beta chains from the same sample are listed, as sequenced in a study of cytomegalovirus exposure and HLA in healthy donors. PCR was performed using 60 Vbeta and 13 Jbeta primers. Measured with immunoSEQ multiplex PCR; TCRdb has only the in-frame clones, and not every one. Of about 180,000 clones in the sample, 76% were seen once. The sample taken for sequencing was PBMCs. These receptors were taken from a man aged 18 to 29 in good health and CMV-seronegative.

V and J are TRBV5-1 and TRBJ2-7; 14 nucleotides align to TRBD2. The junction had 10 bases not matched to a gene; V was cut back by 4 bases and J by 7 bases. The CDR3 totals 16 residues. Germline assignment: CDR1 SGHRS and CDR2 YFSETQ. This CDR3 reads CASSPVGLAGAVEQYF. The CDR3 DNA reads TGCGCCAGCAGCCCAGTGGGACTAGCGGGGGCTGTTGAGCAGTACTTC. The full variable domain, rest sourced from reference TRBV5-1 and TRBJ2-7, is KAGVTQTPRYLIKTRGQQVTLSCSPISGHRSVSWYQQTPGQGLQFLFEYFSETQRNKGNFPGRFSGRQFSNSRSEMNVSTLELGDSALYLCASSPVGLAGAVEQYFGPGTRLTVT.

This rearrangement joins TRBV6-5 to TRBJ2-7; D perhaps matches TRBD2 (5 bases). The CDR3 is made up of 14 amino acids. Trimming pared 0 bases from V and 0 bases from J, leaving 6 bases between. Germline CDR1 reads MNHEY; CDR2 reads SVGAGI. The CDR3 DNA reads TGTGCCAGCAGTTACTCCCGGGACTCCTACGAGCAGTACTTC. Its translation is CASSYSRDSYEQYF.

The chain employs TRBV19 and TRBJ1-1; maybe TRBD1 (6 bases). This CDR3 has 15 amino acids. V lost 3 bases, J lost 4 bases, and 15 bases lay in between. Germline loops: CDR1 LNHDA, CDR2 SQIVND (reference sequence). Here the CDR3 reads CASSIGGAGVTEAFF. CDR3 nucleotides: TGTGCCAGTAGTATCGGGGGGGCTGGTGTCACTGAAGCTTTCTTT.

This clone has just a few counts. J is TRBJ1-1 and V is TRBV29-1; TRBD1 matches 8 bases. V lost 7 bases and J lost 4; bases outside the gene matches: 11. CDR3 length equals 14 residues. Looked up from germline, CDR1 is SQVTM and CDR2 is ANQGSEA. The CDR3 sequence: CSAGQAGSSTEAFF. CDR3 nucleotides: TGCAGCGCGGGACAGGCGGGTAGTTCCACTGAAGCTTTCTTT.

The chain recombines TRBV7-9 with TRBJ2-3; 11 bases map to TRBD2. Germline V CDR1 and CDR2: SEHNR, FQNEAQ (reference sequence). Unmatched junction bases numbered 7, after V lost 0 bases and J lost 14 bases. CDR3 length equals 14 residues. CDR3 amino acids: CASSLATSGGLWYF. The CDR3, as DNA: TGTGCCAGCAGCTTAGCCACTAGCGGGGGCTTGTGGTATTTT.

There are a few counts of this clone. The rearrangement links TRBV14 to TRBJ2-7, with D possibly being TRBD2 (6 bases). The germline V and J ends were trimmed by 1 base and 6 bases, with 19 bases remaining between them. This CDR3 region has 16 residues. The germline V gene has CDR1 SGHDN and CDR2 FVKESK. The CDR3 coding sequence is TGTGCCAGCAGCCAAGGAGGCGGGGATTCTCTACGCGAGCAGTACTTC. The encoded protein is CASSQGGGDSLREQYF.

The chain combines TRBV29-1 with TRBJ2-7; D remains ambiguous. Looked up from germline, CDR1 is SQVTM and CDR2 is ANQGSEA. The length of the CDR3 is 14 residues. The V end was cut by 4 bases, the J end by 1 base, with 14 bases between. The CDR3 is CSVALRLPSYEQYF. In DNA, the CDR3 is TGCAGCGTTGCTTTGCGGCTGCCTTCCTACGAGCAGTACTTC.

The V call is TRBV7-3, the J call TRBJ2-3; D uncertain. V lost 6 bases, J lost 2 bases, and 12 bases lay in between. Germline V lookup: CDR1 SGHTA, CDR2 FQGTGA. The CDR3 spans 14 residues. The CDR3 protein is CASSLVGLTDTQYF. The CDR3 DNA reads as TGTGCCAGCAGTTTAGTGGGCCTCACAGATACGCAGTATTTT.

This clone has just a few counts. The gene calls are TRBV30 and TRBJ2-3; D not resolved. This CDR3 has 11 residues. Per the germline V gene, CDR1 is GTSNPN and CDR2 is SVGIG (reference sequence). V was cut by 4 bases and J by 7 bases, with 9 bases left in between. CDR3 region: CAWTRLNTQYF. In DNA form, the CDR3 reads TGTGCCTGGACCCGACTGAATACGCAGTATTTT.